This T cell receptor (beta chain) was sequenced during a study of blood T cell repertoires in COVID-19. Per the study methods: For nucleated cells, counts were estimated from reference gene primer amplification. This table comes from immunoSEQ multiplex PCR, and its TCRdb copy is limited to in-frame clones, with some not included. Clone size and V and J calls were adopted from that table, with D and trimming inferred from the DNA. The repertoire consists of roughly 190,000 clones, with around 84% occurring once and the leading ten covering 3.2%. Participants were aged about 18 to 90 years, lived in over 20 US areas, and enrolled virtually. Sequencing was carried out using PBMCs or T cells enriched from blood (not recorded which). The receptor was isolated from a woman between 25 and 40 years old who had recovered from COVID-19.

CDR3 nucleotides: TGTGCCAGCAGTACAGGGGGGGGAAACACCATATATTTT. Its protein is CASSTGGGNTIYF. The rearrangement links TRBV27 to TRBJ1-3, with TRBD1 matching over 8 bases. This CDR3 has 13 residues. Germline assignment: CDR1 MNHEY and CDR2 SMNVEV (reference sequence). Trimming cost V 5 bases and J 4 bases; bases outside gene matches: 1.